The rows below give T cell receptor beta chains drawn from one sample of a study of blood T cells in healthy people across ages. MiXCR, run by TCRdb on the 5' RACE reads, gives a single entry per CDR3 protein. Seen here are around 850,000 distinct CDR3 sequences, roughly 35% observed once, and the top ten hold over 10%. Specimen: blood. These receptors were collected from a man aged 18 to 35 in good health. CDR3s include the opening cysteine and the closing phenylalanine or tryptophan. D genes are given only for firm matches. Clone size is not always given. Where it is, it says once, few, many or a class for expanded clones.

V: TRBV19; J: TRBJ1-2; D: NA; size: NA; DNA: TGTGCCAGTAGTATATCCGGCGACACCCTCTATGGCCACACCTTC; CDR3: CASSISGDTLYGHTF
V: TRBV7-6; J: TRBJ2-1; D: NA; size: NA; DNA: TGTGCCAGCAGCTTAATATTTGTGGCTTCGGGCTCCTACAATGAGCAGTTCTTC; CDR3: CASSLIFVASGSYNEQFF
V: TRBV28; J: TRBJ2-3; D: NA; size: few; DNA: TGTGCTAGCAGTTTAGTATTGGTGTCTGGGCCCCACAGCTCAGATACGCAGTATTTT; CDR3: CASSLVLVSGPHSSDTQYF
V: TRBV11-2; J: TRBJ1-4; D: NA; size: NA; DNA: TGTGCCAGCAGCCCCAACGGGGTGGCTGAAAAACTGTTTTTT; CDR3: CASSPNGVAEKLFF
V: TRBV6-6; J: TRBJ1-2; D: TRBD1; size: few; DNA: TGTGCCAGCAGTCTGACGACAGGGGGGGTTGAAGGCTACACCTTC; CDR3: CASSLTTGGVEGYTF
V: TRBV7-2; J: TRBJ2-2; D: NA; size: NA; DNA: TGTGCCAGCAGCTTAGACCTAACAGGGTTTACCACCGGGGAGCTGTTTTTT; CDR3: CASSLDLTGFTTGELFF
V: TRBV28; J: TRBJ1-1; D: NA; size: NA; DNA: TGTGCCAGCAGTTGGACGGTCATGAACACTGAAGCTTTCTTT; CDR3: CASSWTVMNTEAFF
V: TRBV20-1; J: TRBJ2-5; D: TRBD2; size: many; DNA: TGCAGTGCTTCAAGCTCTAGCGGGGCCACGGGCGCGACCCAGTACTTC; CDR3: CSASSSSGATGATQYF
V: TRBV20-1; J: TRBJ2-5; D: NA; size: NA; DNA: TGCAGTGCCCGGTTTGGGCGAGAGACCCAGTACTTC; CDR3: CSARFGRETQYF
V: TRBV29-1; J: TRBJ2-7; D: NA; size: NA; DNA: TGCAGCGTTGCGACAGGAGAAAAGCAGTACTTC; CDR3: CSVATGEKQYF
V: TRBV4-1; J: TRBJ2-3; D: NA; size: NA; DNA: TGCGCCAGCAGCCCTCGATTGACCGCAGATACGCAGTATTTT; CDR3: CASSPRLTADTQYF
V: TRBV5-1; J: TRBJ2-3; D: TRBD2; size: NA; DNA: TGCGCCAGCAGCTTGGTTGTTAGCGGGGGTACAGATACGCAGTATTTT; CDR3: CASSLVVSGGTDTQYF